A selection of T cell receptor beta chains follows, all from one sample in a study of blood T cell repertoires in COVID-19. Some clones are missing from TCRdb's copy, which holds only in-frame ones; the method was immunoSEQ multiplex PCR. The data show more than 85,000 clones, 85% seen once. The sample comprised peripheral blood. The source is an elderly man with acute or convalescent COVID-19. Each CDR3 is given without its conserved first and last residue.

j_call,v_call,cdr3_aa
TRBJ2-1,TRBV7-2,ASSRQPGLARNEQF
TRBJ2-7,TRBV6-5,ASRVGTYEQY
TRBJ2-7,TRBV6-5,ASGPLAGFGEQY
TRBJ2-1,TRBV6-4,ASSNEKSPYNEQF
TRBJ2-7,TRBV29-1,SVEQGSGRARVIAYEQY
TRBJ2-3,TRBV19,ASSVLAGSITDTQY
TRBJ2-2,TRBV28,ASSQTGYGGELF
TRBJ2-3,TRBV7-8,ASSPTTGRDSDTQY
TRBJ1-1,TRBV28,ASSPPRLPIAEAF
TRBJ1-2,TRBV6-2/TRBV6-3,ASSLGAWAYT
TRBJ1-5,TRBV12-3/TRBV12-4,ASRSESNQPQH
TRBJ2-4,TRBV7-2,ASSLMGQTQNIQY
TRBJ2-5,TRBV20-1,SASPGLAGLGQETQY
TRBJ1-2,TRBV7-2,ASTRDRGPYYGYT
TRBJ2-1,TRBV7-9,ASSEVRGYNEQF
TRBJ2-5,TRBV7-2,ASSSSLRETQY
TRBJ1-3,TRBV4-3,ASSLLDRVANTIY
TRBJ2-1,TRBV7-8,ASSLVSTDEQF
TRBJ2-1,TRBV28,ASSSRQGYYNEQF
TRBJ2-2,TRBV5-1,ASSVTGGPKWELF
TRBJ1-3,TRBV5-1,ASSPDQGARGNTIY
TRBJ1-5,TRBV19,ASSIERGSNQPQH
TRBJ1-2,TRBV2,ASSRRTGNYGYT
TRBJ2-1,TRBV5-1,ASSLSGVNEQF
TRBJ1-5,TRBV4-3,ASSQDPISNQPQH
TRBJ1-1,TRBV28,ASSLGARNTEAF
TRBJ1-1,TRBV15,ATSIPGWAF
TRBJ2-3,TRBV7-3,ASSSGLRTDTQY
TRBJ2-3,TRBV5-1,ASSSGLAGTDTQY
TRBJ1-6,TRBV7-2,ASSSDRSPNSPLH
TRBJ1-5,TRBV15,ATRTSNQPQH
TRBJ1-4,TRBV6-5,ASSYVRGLNEKLF
TRBJ2-5,TRBV3-1/TRBV3-2,ASSQAGDQQTQY
TRBJ1-2,TRBV29-1,SVLSRQGHGYT
TRBJ1-6,TRBV28,ASSIQVSPLH
TRBJ2-7,TRBV6-6,ASSGSGGLAGGLWQY
TRBJ2-7,TRBV6-1,ASSENGLLAGVGNEQY
TRBJ2-3,TRBV6-1,ASSATPDYSTDTQY
TRBJ2-7,TRBV20-1,SASSAGDGEQY
TRBJ2-7,TRBV6-5,ASSYRTGLNEQY
TRBJ1-5,TRBV5-1,ASSEAGGIYQPQH
TRBJ2-7,TRBV7-3,ASSRGLGRSDEQY
TRBJ2-7,TRBV5-4,ASSFGQPADYEQY
TRBJ1-6,TRBV19,ASNDRGSYNSPLH
TRBJ2-1,TRBV28,ASSLWGPRQGQEFANEQF
TRBJ2-7,TRBV6-1,ASSEASSYEQY
TRBJ1-2,TRBV28,ASRNHRANNYGYT
TRBJ1-1,TRBV28,ASSFSRWRPNTEAF
TRBJ1-6,TRBV27,ASSSRVLGNSPLH
TRBJ2-7,TRBV14,ASSQGLAGGPSYEQY
TRBJ2-5,TRBV12-3/TRBV12-4,ASSLALQVTQY
TRBJ1-1,TRBV20-1,SAPDYPEAF
TRBJ1-2,TRBV19,ASSADRGYGYT
TRBJ2-7,TRBV5-8,ASSLVVGSYEQQY
TRBJ1-5,TRBV19,ASSIKGPTGSNQPQH